The sequence of this T cell receptor (beta chain) was determined in a study of Graves' ophthalmopathy and Graves' hyperthyroidism (dated by TCRdb to about 2018). About the full investigation: Peripheral blood was collected at initial diagnosis, prior to any treatment. TCR beta repertoire signatures were used to distinguish Graves' ophthalmopathy from Graves' hyperthyroidism and to predict progression to ophthalmopathy. In total, some 140 blood samples were TCR-sequenced: 43 ophthalmopathy, roughly 80 hyperthyroidism and 17 hyperthyroidism-to-ophthalmopathy patients. To explore V-J signatures that distinguish ophthalmopathy from hyperthyroidism, a discovery set of around 100 patients was enrolled, made up of some 41 with ophthalmopathy and some 60 with stable hyperthyroidism. An independent validation cohort was composed of approximately 18 hyperthyroidism patients and 17 patients who later progressed from hyperthyroidism to ophthalmopathy. In roughly 6 hyperthyroidism patients, T-cell repertoires of thyroid tissue and blood were compared. Once sampling was done, hyperthyroidism patients were given methimazole at a starting dose of 30 mg daily, while ophthalmopathy patients were given high-dose intravenous methylprednisolone. The roughly 94 discovery patients were randomly split 7:3 into training and test sets. Overall results and qualifications from the work: No statistical method was used to set the sample size in advance, and the investigators knew which group each participant was assigned to. In validation, the model predicted ophthalmopathy progression with 70.59% sensitivity and roughly 72% specificity; roughly 12 predicted patients were CT-confirmed with GO in a median of roughly 6.8 months. Most expanded thyroid clonotypes with frequency above 0.001 were also detected in blood, suggesting blood repertoires may reflect the thyroid immune response. Ophthalmopathy was separated from stable hyperthyroidism by the 13-signature model with 87.88% sensitivity and around 81% specificity in cross-validation and with 80%/75% in the test set.

This clonotype was counted ten times or more. What this receptor recognizes is not known. It has no much larger one-base neighbor in the sample; base qualities were not kept. CDR1 MDHEN and CDR2 SYDVKM are derived from the germline V gene. At the junction V is shortened by 3 bases and J by 0 bases, with 15 bases in between. The CDR3 sequence holds 16 residues, the cysteine and phenylalanine included. The retained sequence is limited to the CDR3, 48 bases, with the frame set at the first base. TCR beta CDR3 regions were amplified from RNA transcripts for repertoire sequencing. The first round was an RT-PCR using HTBI primers with the Qiagen OneStep RT-PCR kit, and this first round was followed by a second-round multiplex PCR, then size selection and purification. Libraries were sequenced on an Illumina HiSeq2000 using paired-end 100 bp reads. The original methods were these. SOAPnuke was used to process the reads, removing any read that contained adapters or uncalled bases, had a mean Phred below 15, or lacked an exact match to the constant primer or identifier. COPE v1.2.5 was used to merge high-quality paired reads. Each unique nucleotide sequence was defined as a clonotype, and clonotypes were aligned to IMGT TRB V, D and J references with MiTCR v1.1. The analysis was limited to V-J combinations with a frequency above 0.0001, which together covered around 99% of the repertoires. A TCR clonal expansion and chaos score per V-J combination was defined as the ratio of F50 clonal expansion to chaos observed in the TCRdist matrix. Features were reduced by Welch's t-statistics and random forest to about a dozen V-J combinations, which fed a naive Bayes classifier. The similarity between thyroid and blood repertoires was quantified using the Morisita-Horn index. The public reads were quality trimmed at Q25 with fastp and then assembled into clones with MiXCR by TCRdb, keeping productive beta chains. Each entry is one CDR3 protein sequence, shown with its most common DNA and genes. The V and J calls and clone size come from TCRdb's table, not from the authors' own analysis. For this sample there are under 800,000 distinct CDR3 sequences; 20% to 25% appear just once. Jointly, the top ten make up 7.1% of the sample.

Hyperthyroidism was considered stable if no progression to ophthalmopathy occurred within 18 months of follow-up. The hyperthyroidism patients were 18 to 65 years old and newly diagnosed, with a disease duration of less than 2 months. Patients were excluded if they had other autoimmune diseases, uncontrolled infections, pregnancy or lactation. Diagnosis was based on clinical symptoms, serum thyroxine, TRAb, thyroid ultrasound and orbital computed tomography. PBMCs were isolated from about 10 ml of fresh peripheral blood by Ficoll-Paque density gradient centrifugation. Total RNA was extracted using Trizol reagent, and RNA quality was checked on an Agilent 2100 Bioanalyzer.

This sequence uses TRBV28 and TRBJ2-7; a tentative D call is TRBD1 (5 bases match). Sequencing was done on a sample of peripheral blood. The source is a woman aged 18 to 35 with stable Graves' hyperthyroidism. Some clones in this sample may be carry-over from other donors' samples. Donor details come from another sample of the same person, matched by shared clones. The DNA sequence is as follows: TGTGCCAGCAGTTTTATCCCAGGGCGGAGCTCCTACGAGCAGTACTTC. This encodes CASSFIPGRSSYEQYF. The CDR3 plus the reference TRBV28 and TRBJ2-7 genes for the other parts give the full variable domain: DVKVTQSSRYLVKRTGEKVFLECVQDMDHENMFWYRQDPGLGLRLIYFSYDVKMKEKGDIPEGYSVSREKKERFSLILESASTNQTSMYLCASSFIPGRSSYEQYFGPGTRLTVT.